The clone carrying this T cell receptor (beta chain) has only a few counts. Antigen specificity is unknown. TCRdb fed the 5' RACE reads into MiXCR, producing one record per CDR3 protein. The sample yields roughly 400,000 distinct CDR3 sequences, approximately 24% seen once. V lost 4 bases to trimming and J lost 3 bases, with 16 bases between them. The CDR3 has 15 amino acids. Germline V CDR1 and CDR2: SQVTM, ANQGSEA. The data belong to a study of T-cell memory formation after mild COVID-19. Study-wide background: Each donor largely had its own TCR clusters.

Study-level results: CD4+ contracting clones were found mainly in CM and EM, and CD8+ ones in EMRA.

The source of this sequence is an adult woman who had mild COVID-19 (a few samples of this study predate the infection). Cell type and time point are not known. The chain recombines TRBV29-1 with TRBJ1-3; D unresolved. Input material: PBMCs or a T cell subset sorted from them (not recorded which). The CDR3 here is CSVGREAAHGNTIYF. CDR3 in DNA: TGCAGCGTTGGGCGGGAGGCAGCCCATGGAAACACCATATATTTT. The full variable domain, completed using reference TRBV29-1 and TRBJ1-3, is SAVISQKPSRDICQRGTSLTIQCQVDSQVTMMFWYRQQPGQSLTLIATANQGSEATYESGFVIDKFPISRPNLTFSTLTVSNMSPEDSSIYLCSVGREAAHGNTIYFGEGSWLTVV.